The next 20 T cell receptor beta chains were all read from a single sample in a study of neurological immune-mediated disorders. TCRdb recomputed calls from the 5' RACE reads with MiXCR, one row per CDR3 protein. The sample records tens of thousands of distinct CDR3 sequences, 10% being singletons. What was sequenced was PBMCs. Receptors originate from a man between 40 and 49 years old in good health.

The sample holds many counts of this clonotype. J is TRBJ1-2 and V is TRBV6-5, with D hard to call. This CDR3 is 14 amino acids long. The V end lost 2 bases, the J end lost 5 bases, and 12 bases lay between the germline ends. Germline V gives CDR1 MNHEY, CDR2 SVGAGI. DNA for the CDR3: TGTGCCAGCAGTTACAGAGGGATAGGATATGGCTACACCTTC. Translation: CASSYRGIGYGYTF.

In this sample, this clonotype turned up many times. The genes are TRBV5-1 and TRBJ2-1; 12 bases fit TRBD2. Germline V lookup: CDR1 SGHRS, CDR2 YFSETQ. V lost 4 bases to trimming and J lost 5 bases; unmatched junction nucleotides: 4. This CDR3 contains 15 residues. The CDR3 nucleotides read TGCGCCAGCAGCGTCGGGACTAGCGGGCACAATGAGCAGTTCTTC. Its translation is CASSVGTSGHNEQFF. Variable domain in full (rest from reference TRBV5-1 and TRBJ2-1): KAGVTQTPRYLIKTRGQQVTLSCSPISGHRSVSWYQQTPGQGLQFLFEYFSETQRNKGNFPGRFSGRQFSNSRSEMNVSTLELGDSALYLCASSVGTSGHNEQFFGPGTRLTVL.

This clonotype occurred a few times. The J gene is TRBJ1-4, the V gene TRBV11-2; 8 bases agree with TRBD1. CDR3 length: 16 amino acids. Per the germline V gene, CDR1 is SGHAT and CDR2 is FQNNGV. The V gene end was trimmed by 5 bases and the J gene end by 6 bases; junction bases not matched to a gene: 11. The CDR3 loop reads CASSLFSGTGDEKLFF. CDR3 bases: TGTGCCAGCAGCCTATTCTCCGGGACAGGTGATGAAAAACTGTTTTTT.

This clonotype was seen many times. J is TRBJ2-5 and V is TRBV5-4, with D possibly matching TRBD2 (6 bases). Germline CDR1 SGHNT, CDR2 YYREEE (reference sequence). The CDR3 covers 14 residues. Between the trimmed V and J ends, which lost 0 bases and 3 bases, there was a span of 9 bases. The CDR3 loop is CASSLEVAEETQYF. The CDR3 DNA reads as TGTGCCAGCAGCTTGGAAGTAGCGGAAGAGACCCAGTACTTC.

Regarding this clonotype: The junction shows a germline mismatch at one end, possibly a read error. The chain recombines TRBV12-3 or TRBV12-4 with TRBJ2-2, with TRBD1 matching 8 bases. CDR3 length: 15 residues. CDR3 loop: CVSKPDRVAGGELFF. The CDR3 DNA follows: TGTGTCAGCAAGCCGGACAGGGTGGCGGGCGGGGAGCTGTTTTTT.

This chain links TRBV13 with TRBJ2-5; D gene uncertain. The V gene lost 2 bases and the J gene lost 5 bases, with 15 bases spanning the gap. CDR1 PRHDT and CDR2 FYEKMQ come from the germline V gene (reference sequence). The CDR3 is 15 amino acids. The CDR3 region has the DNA TGTGCCAGCAGCTTAATGAGGAACAGTCGGGAGACCCAGTACTTC. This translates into CASSLMRNSRETQYF.

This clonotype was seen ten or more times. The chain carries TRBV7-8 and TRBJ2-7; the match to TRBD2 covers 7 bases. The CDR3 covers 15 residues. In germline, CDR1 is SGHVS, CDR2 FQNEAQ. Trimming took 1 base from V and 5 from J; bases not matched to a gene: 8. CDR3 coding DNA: TGTGCCAGCAGCTTAGAAGGCGGGAGCACCAACGAGCAGTACTTC. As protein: CASSLEGGSTNEQYF. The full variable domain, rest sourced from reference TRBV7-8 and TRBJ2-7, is GAGVSQSPRYKVAKRGQDVALRCDPISGHVSLFWYQQALGQGPEFLTYFQNEAQLDKSGLPSDRFFAERPEGSVSTLKIQRTQQEDSAVYLCASSLEGGSTNEQYFGPGTRLTVT.

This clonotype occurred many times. The CDR3 DNA is TGCGCCAGCAGCTTAAGGGACCAAGAGACCCAGTACTTC. This codes for CASSLRDQETQYF. The chain recombines TRBV5-1 with TRBJ2-5; unclear D gene. The CDR3 is 13 amino acids. Trimming cost V 2 bases and J 0 bases, with 5 bases left between them. In germline, CDR1 is SGHRS, CDR2 YFSETQ.

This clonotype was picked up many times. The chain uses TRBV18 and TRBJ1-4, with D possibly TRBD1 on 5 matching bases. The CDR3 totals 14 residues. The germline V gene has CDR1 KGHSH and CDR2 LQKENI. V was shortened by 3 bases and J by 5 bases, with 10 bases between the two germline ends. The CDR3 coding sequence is TGTGCCAGCTCACCGGGGACCGAGAATGAAAAACTGTTTTTT. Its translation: CASSPGTENEKLFF.

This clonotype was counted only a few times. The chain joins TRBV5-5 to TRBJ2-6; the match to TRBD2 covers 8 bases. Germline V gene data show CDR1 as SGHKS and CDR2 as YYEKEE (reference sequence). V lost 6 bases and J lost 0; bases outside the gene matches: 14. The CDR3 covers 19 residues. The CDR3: CASTLLGRAPFSGANVLTF. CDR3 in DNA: TGTGCCAGCACCCTCCTCGGGAGGGCCCCTTTCTCTGGGGCCAACGTCCTGACTTTC.

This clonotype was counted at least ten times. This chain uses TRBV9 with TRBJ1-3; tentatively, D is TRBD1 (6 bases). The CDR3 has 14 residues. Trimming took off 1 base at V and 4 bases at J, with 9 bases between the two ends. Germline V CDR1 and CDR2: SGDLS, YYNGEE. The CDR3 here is CASSVWTEGNTIYF. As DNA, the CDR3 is TGTGCCAGCAGCGTATGGACAGAAGGAAACACCATATATTTT.

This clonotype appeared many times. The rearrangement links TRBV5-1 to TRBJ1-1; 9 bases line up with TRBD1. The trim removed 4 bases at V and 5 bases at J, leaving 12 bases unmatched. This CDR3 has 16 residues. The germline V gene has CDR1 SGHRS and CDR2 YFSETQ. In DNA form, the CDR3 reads TGCGCCAGCAGCACAGGGGGCGCAAGGAGAGGGACTGAAGCTTTCTTT. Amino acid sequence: CASSTGGARRGTEAFF. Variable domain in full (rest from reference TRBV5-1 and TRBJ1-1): KAGVTQTPRYLIKTRGQQVTLSCSPISGHRSVSWYQQTPGQGLQFLFEYFSETQRNKGNFPGRFSGRQFSNSRSEMNVSTLELGDSALYLCASSTGGARRGTEAFFGQGTRLTVV.

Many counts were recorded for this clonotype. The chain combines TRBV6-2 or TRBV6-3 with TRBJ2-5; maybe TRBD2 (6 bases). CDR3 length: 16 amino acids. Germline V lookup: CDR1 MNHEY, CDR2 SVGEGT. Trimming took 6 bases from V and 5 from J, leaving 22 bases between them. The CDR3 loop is CASRDPRRAGKETQYF. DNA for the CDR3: TGTGCCAGCAGAGACCCCCGGAGGGCAGGGAAGGAGACCCAGTACTTC.

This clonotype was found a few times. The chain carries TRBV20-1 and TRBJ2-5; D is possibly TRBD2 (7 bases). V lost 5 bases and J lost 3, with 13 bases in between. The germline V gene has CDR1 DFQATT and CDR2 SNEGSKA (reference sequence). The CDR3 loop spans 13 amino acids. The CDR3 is CSAVGGAKETQYF. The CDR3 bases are TGCAGTGCTGTGGGGGGGGCAAAAGAGACCCAGTACTTC.

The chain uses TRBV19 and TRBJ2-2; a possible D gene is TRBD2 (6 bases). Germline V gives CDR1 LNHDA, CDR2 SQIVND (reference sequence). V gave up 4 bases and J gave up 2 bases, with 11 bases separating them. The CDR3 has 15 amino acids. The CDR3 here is CASSTGVENTGELFF. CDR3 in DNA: TGTGCCAGTAGTACGGGGGTCGAAAACACCGGGGAGCTGTTTTTT.

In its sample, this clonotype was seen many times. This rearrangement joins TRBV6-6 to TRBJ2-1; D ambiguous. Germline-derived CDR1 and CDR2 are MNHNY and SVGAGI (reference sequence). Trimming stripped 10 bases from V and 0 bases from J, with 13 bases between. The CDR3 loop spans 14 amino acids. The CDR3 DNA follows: TGTGCCACCAGCACCTTAAGCTCCTACAATGAGCAGTTCTTC. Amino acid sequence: CATSTLSSYNEQFF.

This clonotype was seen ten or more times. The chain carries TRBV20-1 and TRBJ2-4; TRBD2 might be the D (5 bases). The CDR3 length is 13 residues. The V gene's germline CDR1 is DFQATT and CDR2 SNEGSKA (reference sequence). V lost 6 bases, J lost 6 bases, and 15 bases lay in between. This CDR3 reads CSADLDSRNIQYF. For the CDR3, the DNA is TGCAGTGCCGATTTGGACTCGAGAAACATTCAGTACTTC.

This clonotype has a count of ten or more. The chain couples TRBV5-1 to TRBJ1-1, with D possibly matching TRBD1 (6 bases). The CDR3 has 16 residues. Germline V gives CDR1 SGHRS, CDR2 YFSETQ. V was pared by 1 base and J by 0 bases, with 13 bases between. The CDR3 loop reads CASSLRGPGMNTEAFF. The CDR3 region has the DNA TGCGCCAGCAGCTTGCGGGGGCCCGGGATGAACACTGAAGCTTTCTTT.

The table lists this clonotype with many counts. CDR3 DNA sequence: TGTGCCATCAGTGTGGATGAGGGAGATACGCAGTATTTT. The encoded protein is CAISVDEGDTQYF. The V and J genes are TRBV10-3 and TRBJ2-3; D may be TRBD2 (5 bases). CDR3 length equals 13 residues. Germline CDR1 reads ENHRY; CDR2 reads SYGVKD. With 4 bases removed from V and 5 bases from J, the gap between germline ends came to 10 bases.

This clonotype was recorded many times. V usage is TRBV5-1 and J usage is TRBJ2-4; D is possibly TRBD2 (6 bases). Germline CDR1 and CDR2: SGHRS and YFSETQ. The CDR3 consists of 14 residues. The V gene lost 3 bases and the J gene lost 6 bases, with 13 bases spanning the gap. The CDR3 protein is CASSSAGSPNIQYF. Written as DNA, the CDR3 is TGCGCCAGCAGCTCCGCGGGGAGTCCAAACATTCAGTACTTC.